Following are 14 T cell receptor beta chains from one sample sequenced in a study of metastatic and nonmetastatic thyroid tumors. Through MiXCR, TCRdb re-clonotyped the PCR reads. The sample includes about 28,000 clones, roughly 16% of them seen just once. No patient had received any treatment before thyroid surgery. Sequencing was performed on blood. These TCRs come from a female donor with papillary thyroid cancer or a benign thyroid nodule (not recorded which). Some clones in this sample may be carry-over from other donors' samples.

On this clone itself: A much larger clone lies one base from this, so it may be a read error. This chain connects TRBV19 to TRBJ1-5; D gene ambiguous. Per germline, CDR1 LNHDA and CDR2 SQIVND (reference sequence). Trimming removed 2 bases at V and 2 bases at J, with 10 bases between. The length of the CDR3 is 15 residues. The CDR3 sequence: CASSILGGCNQPQHF. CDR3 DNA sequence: TGTGCCAGTAGTATACTAGGTGGGTGCAATCAGCCCCAGCATTTT.

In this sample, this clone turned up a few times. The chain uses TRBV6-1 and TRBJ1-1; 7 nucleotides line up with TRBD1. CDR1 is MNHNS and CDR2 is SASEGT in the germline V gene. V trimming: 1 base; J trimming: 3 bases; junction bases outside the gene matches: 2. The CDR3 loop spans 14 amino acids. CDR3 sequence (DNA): TGTGCCAGCAGTGAAGGGGACAGTCACACTGAAGCTTTCTTT. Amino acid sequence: CASSEGDSHTEAFF.

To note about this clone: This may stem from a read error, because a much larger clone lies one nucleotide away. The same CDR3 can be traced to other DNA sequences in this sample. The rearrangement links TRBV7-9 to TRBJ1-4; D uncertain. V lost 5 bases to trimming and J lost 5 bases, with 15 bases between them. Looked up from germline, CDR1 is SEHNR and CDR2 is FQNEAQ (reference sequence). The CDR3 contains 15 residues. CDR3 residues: CASSPSGSSNEKLFF. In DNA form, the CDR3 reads TGTGCCAGCAGCCCGTCGGGATCTTCCAATGAAAAACTGTTTTTT.

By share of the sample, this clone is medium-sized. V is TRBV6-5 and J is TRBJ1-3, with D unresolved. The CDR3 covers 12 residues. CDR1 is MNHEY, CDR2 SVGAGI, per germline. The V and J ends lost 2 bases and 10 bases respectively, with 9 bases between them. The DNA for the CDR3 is TGTGCCAGCAGTTACGCGGGAGGAACCATATATTTT. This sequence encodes CASSYAGGTIYF.

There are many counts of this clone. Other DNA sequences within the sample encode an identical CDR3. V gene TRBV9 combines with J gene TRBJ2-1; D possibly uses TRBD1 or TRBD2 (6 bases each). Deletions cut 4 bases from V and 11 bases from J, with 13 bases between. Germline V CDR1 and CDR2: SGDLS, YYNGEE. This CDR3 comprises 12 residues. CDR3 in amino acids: CASSPEGGQQFF. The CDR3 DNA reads TGTGCCAGCAGCCCGGAGGGGGGACAGCAGTTCTTC.

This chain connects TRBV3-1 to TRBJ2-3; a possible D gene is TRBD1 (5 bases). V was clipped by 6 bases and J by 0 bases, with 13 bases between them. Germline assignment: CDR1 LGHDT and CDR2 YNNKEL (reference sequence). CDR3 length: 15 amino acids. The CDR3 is CASRPTRTSTDTQYF. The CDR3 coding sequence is TGTGCCAGCAGACCGACACGGACAAGCACAGATACGCAGTATTTT.

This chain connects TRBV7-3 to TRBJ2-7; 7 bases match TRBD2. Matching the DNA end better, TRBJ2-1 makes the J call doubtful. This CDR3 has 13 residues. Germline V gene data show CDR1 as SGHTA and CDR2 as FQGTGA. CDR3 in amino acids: CASRRLGRVSQFF. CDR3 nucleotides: TGTGCCAGCCGGAGATTGGGGAGGGTGTCCCAGTTCTTC.

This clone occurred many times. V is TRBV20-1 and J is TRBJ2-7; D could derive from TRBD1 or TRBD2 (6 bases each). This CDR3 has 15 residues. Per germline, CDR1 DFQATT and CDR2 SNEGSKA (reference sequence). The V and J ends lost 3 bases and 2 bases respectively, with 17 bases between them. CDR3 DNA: TGCAGTGCTAGTAGATCTCGGGGGCAGACCTACGAGCAGTACTTC. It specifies CSASRSRGQTYEQYF.

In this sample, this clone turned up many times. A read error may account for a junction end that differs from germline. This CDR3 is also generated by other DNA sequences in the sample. Here the CDR3 reads CASSFGVNQPRHF. As DNA, the CDR3 is TGTGCCAGCAGCTTCGGGGTCAATCAGCCCCGGCATTTT. The chain joins TRBV5-5 to TRBJ1-5, with D uncertain. The CDR3 is 13 amino acids. Germline V gene lookup returns CDR1 SGHKS and CDR2 YYEKEE (reference sequence).

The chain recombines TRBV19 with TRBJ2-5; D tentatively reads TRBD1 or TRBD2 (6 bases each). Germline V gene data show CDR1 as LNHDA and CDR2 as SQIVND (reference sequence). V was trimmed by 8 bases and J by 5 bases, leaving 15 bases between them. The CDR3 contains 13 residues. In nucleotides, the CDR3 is TGTGCCAGTGGGACATGGAGGGTCGAGACCCAGTACTTC. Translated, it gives CASGTWRVETQYF.

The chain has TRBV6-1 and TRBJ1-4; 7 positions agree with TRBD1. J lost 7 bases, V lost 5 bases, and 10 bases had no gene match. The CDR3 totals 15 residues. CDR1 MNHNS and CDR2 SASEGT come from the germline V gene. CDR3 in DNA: TGTGCCAGCAGTTCGTCGACAGGGCGGGGTGAAAAACTGTTTTTT. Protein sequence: CASSSSTGRGEKLFF.

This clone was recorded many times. In DNA form, the CDR3 reads TGTGCCAGCAGCGTAATGCCCGTGAGAGGAGAGACCCAGTACTTC. Translated: CASSVMPVRGETQYF. The chain couples TRBV9 to TRBJ2-5; D not resolved. CDR3 length equals 15 residues. Germline values: CDR1 SGDLS, CDR2 YYNGEE. V lost 1 base and J lost 4, with 14 bases in between.

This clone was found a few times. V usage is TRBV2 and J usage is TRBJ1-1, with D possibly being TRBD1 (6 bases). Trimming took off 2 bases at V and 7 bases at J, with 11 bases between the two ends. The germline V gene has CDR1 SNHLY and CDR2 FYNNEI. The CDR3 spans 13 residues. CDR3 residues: CASSETGYGEAFF. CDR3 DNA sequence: TGTGCCAGCAGTGAAACAGGGTACGGTGAAGCTTTCTTT.

This chain's CDR3 is CSARRTSGDYEQYF. DNA for the CDR3: TGCAGTGCCCGAAGGACTAGCGGGGATTACGAGCAGTACTTC. V and J are TRBV20-1 and TRBJ2-7; 12 positions agree with TRBD2. This CDR3 is built from 14 residues. The V gene's germline CDR1 is DFQATT and CDR2 SNEGSKA (reference sequence). Trimming took 6 bases from V and 4 from J; bases not matched to a gene: 7.